The entry that follows covers one T cell receptor beta chain sequence. How the authors handled the data: Counts of nucleated cells, estimated from reference gene primer amplification, were obtained. Here immunoSEQ multiplex PCR was the method, and the copy in TCRdb shows in-frame clones only, minus some. V, J and clone size were drawn from that table, and D and trimming were deduced from the DNA. The profile shows 200,000 or so clones, 88% of them singletons. These data belong to a study of blood T cell repertoires in COVID-19. Study summary: The samples span acute and convalescent COVID-19 from the United States, Italy and Spain.

The CDR3 extends over 14 amino acids. Per the germline V gene, CDR1 is LGHNA and CDR2 is YSLEER. The V and J ends lost 0 bases and 9 bases, in that order; junction bases with no gene match: 5. The V and J genes are TRBV4-3 and TRBJ2-1, with 7 bases matching TRBD1. The sequence was collected from a man in his 70s with active or convalescent COVID-19. The specimen was peripheral blood. CDR3 bases: TGCGCCAGCAGCCAAGAACAGGGGATCGGTGAGCAGTTCTTC. Its translation: CASSQEQGIGEQFF.